This TCR beta chain stems from a study of cytomegalovirus exposure and HLA in healthy donors. Researchers ran the PCR with 60 Vbeta and 13 Jbeta primers. Assay used: immunoSEQ multiplex PCR; TCRdb lists only in-frame clones, some missing. The listing records more than 95,000 clones. J lost 12 bases, V lost 6 bases, and 19 bases had no gene match. Germline values: CDR1 MDHEN, CDR2 SYDVKM. CDR3 length: 16 amino acids. The source is a man aged 30 to 39 in good health and CMV-seronegative. Sequencing was done on a sample of PBMCs. The genes are TRBV28 and TRBJ2-7; 11 bases agree with TRBD2. The CDR3 nucleotides read TGTGCCAGCAGCCGACGGGGGCTTAGCGGGGGGGACGAGAGGTACTTC. This translates into CASSRRGLSGGDERYF.